This TCR beta chain came from a study of regulatory T cells in long-lasting Graves disease. General study findings and limits: Among samples with persistent disease, TRBV28, TRBJ1-2 and TRBJ2-5 were favored.

This clonotype was detected ten times or more. Its specificity is unknown. Trimming shortened V by 5 bases and J by 7 bases, and 6 bases separated the two germline ends. The CDR3 length is 11 residues. The V gene's germline CDR1 is SGHTA and CDR2 FQGNSA. Through Arm-PCR of CDR3 regions and iRepertoire HTBI primers, TCR beta libraries were built. TCRdb re-analysed the multiplex PCR reads in MiXCR, keeping a single row per CDR3 protein. The sample lists under 300,000 distinct CDR3 sequences, around 20% occurring once. Time point meaning: newly diagnosed GD, antithyroid drugs for less than 3 months. From RNA extracted from PBMCs, the TCR library was made. All patients originated from an endocrinology department located in Xi'an, China.

The chain couples TRBV7-2 to TRBJ2-1; D unresolved. The sequences come from peripheral blood mononuclear cells (PBMCs), collected at new diagnosis, from a patient treated with antithyroid drugs. The receptor's source is a female donor with Graves disease. CDR3 in amino acids: CASSLQNEQFF. The CDR3 region has the DNA TGTGCCAGCAGCCTTCAAAATGAGCAGTTCTTC.